Listed below are T cell receptor beta chains from one sample, sequenced in a study of blood T cell repertoires in COVID-19. TCRdb keeps only in-frame clones here, not all; method: immunoSEQ multiplex PCR. Of about 280,000 clones listed, 85% are singletons. The specimen sequenced was PBMCs or T cells enriched from blood (not recorded which). The source is a woman between 50 and 59 years old who had recovered from COVID-19. Both conserved end residues are part of each CDR3. The order of the fields is J gene, D gene, clone size, V gene, CDR3 protein, CDR3 DNA. A D gene is named only where the DNA matches it firmly. The size entry is marked missing in some rows and otherwise reads once, few, many or a size class.

J gene: TRBJ1-5
D gene: NA
clone size: few
V gene: TRBV27
CDR3 protein: CASSRQTNQPQHF
CDR3 DNA: TGTGCCAGCAGTCGACAGACTAATCAGCCCCAGCATTTT

J gene: TRBJ2-1
D gene: TRBD2
clone size: NA
V gene: TRBV24-1
CDR3 protein: CATHAGGLYNEQFF
CDR3 DNA: TGTGCCACCCATGCGGGGGGCTTATACAATGAGCAGTTCTTC

J gene: TRBJ1-1
D gene: NA
clone size: once
V gene: TRBV4-2
CDR3 protein: CASSQDRGTEAFF
CDR3 DNA: TGTGCCAGCAGCCAAGATCGAGGGACTGAAGCTTTCTTT

J gene: TRBJ2-7
D gene: TRBD2
clone size: NA
V gene: TRBV4-1
CDR3 protein: CASSQFIGTSVYEQYF
CDR3 DNA: TGCGCCAGCAGCCAGTTCATTGGGACTAGCGTCTACGAGCAGTACTTC

J gene: TRBJ2-7
D gene: TRBD1
clone size: NA
V gene: TRBV29-1
CDR3 protein: CSVRDSYYEQYF
CDR3 DNA: TGCAGCGTTCGGGACAGCTATTACGAGCAGTACTTC

J gene: TRBJ1-3
D gene: NA
clone size: few
V gene: TRBV19
CDR3 protein: CASSTFDSFSGNTIYF
CDR3 DNA: TGTGCCAGTAGTACCTTCGACAGCTTCTCTGGAAACACCATATATTTT

J gene: TRBJ2-7
D gene: NA
clone size: NA
V gene: TRBV18
CDR3 protein: CASSEGTEVSYEQYF
CDR3 DNA: TGTGCCAGCTCGGAGGGGACAGAAGTCTCCTACGAGCAGTACTTC

J gene: TRBJ2-7
D gene: NA
clone size: NA
V gene: TRBV6-7
CDR3 protein: CASSYSTGGCASSYEQYF
CDR3 DNA: TGTGCCAGCAGTTACTCGACCGGGGGATGCGCGAGCTCCTACGAGCAGTACTTC

J gene: TRBJ1-1
D gene: NA
clone size: NA
V gene: TRBV6-5
CDR3 protein: CASSPPPGSWAEAFF
CDR3 DNA: TGTGCCAGCAGCCCCCCCCCGGGAAGTTGGGCTGAAGCTTTCTTT

J gene: TRBJ2-3
D gene: NA
clone size: NA
V gene: TRBV28
CDR3 protein: CASGGALADTQYF
CDR3 DNA: TGTGCCAGCGGGGGGGCTCTCGCAGATACGCAGTATTTT

J gene: TRBJ1-2
D gene: NA
clone size: NA
V gene: TRBV12-3/TRBV12-4
CDR3 protein: CASSLTYYGYTF
CDR3 DNA: TGTGCCAGCAGTTTGACATACTATGGCTACACCTTC

J gene: TRBJ1-5
D gene: NA
clone size: once
V gene: TRBV5-5
CDR3 protein: CASSFDRWGNQPQHF
CDR3 DNA: TGTGCCAGCAGCTTCGACAGGTGGGGCAATCAGCCCCAGCATTTT

J gene: TRBJ2-5
D gene: NA
clone size: NA
V gene: TRBV5-1
CDR3 protein: CASSLSYQETQYF
CDR3 DNA: TGCGCCAGCAGCTTGTCGTACCAAGAGACCCAGTACTTC

J gene: TRBJ1-4
D gene: TRBD1
clone size: NA
V gene: TRBV9
CDR3 protein: CASSGRDRGGTNEKLFF
CDR3 DNA: TGTGCCAGCAGCGGCCGGGACAGGGGAGGGACTAATGAAAAACTGTTTTTT

J gene: TRBJ1-1
D gene: TRBD1
clone size: NA
V gene: TRBV2
CDR3 protein: CASSEPTGQNTEAFF
CDR3 DNA: TGTGCCAGCAGTGAGCCGACAGGGCAGAACACTGAAGCTTTCTTT

J gene: TRBJ1-1
D gene: TRBD1
clone size: NA
V gene: TRBV24-1
CDR3 protein: CATRDRDLLNTEAFF
CDR3 DNA: TGTGCCACCAGGGACAGGGACCTCCTGAACACTGAAGCTTTCTTT

J gene: TRBJ2-7
D gene: TRBD1
clone size: NA
V gene: TRBV5-4
CDR3 protein: CASSAGTDYEQYF
CDR3 DNA: TGTGCCAGCAGCGCCGGGACAGATTACGAGCAGTACTTC

J gene: TRBJ1-2
D gene: TRBD1
clone size: NA
V gene: TRBV29-1
CDR3 protein: CSVEVLDRMGYGYTF
CDR3 DNA: TGCAGCGTTGAAGTGCTGGACAGGATGGGCTATGGCTACACCTTC

J gene: TRBJ2-7
D gene: NA
clone size: NA
V gene: TRBV7-9
CDR3 protein: CASSLESIGESYEQYF
CDR3 DNA: TGTGCCAGCAGCTTAGAAAGTATAGGGGAATCCTACGAGCAGTACTTC

J gene: TRBJ1-2
D gene: TRBD1
clone size: once
V gene: TRBV7-2
CDR3 protein: CASSANRGLTNYGYTF
CDR3 DNA: TGTGCCAGCAGCGCCAACAGGGGGCTCACTAACTATGGCTACACCTTC

J gene: TRBJ1-2
D gene: TRBD1
clone size: NA
V gene: TRBV5-1
CDR3 protein: CASSARQGGYGYTF
CDR3 DNA: TGCGCCAGCAGCGCCAGACAGGGGGGTTATGGCTACACCTTC

J gene: TRBJ2-6
D gene: TRBD2
clone size: NA
V gene: TRBV19
CDR3 protein: CASSGGGAGANVLTF
CDR3 DNA: TGTGCCAGTAGTGGGGGAGGGGCTGGGGCCAACGTCCTGACTTTC

J gene: TRBJ1-3
D gene: NA
clone size: NA
V gene: TRBV7-3
CDR3 protein: CASSATGTGNTIYF
CDR3 DNA: TGTGCCAGCAGCGCCACAGGGACTGGAAACACCATATATTTT

J gene: TRBJ2-2
D gene: NA
clone size: NA
V gene: TRBV6-6
CDR3 protein: CASSWNRDTGELFF
CDR3 DNA: TGTGCCAGCAGTTGGAACCGGGACACCGGGGAGCTGTTTTTT

J gene: TRBJ1-2
D gene: NA
clone size: NA
V gene: TRBV4-3
CDR3 protein: CASSERSQDYGYTF
CDR3 DNA: TGCGCCAGCAGCGAAAGATCACAGGACTATGGCTACACCTTC

J gene: TRBJ1-2
D gene: NA
clone size: NA
V gene: TRBV2
CDR3 protein: CASSVRGREFGYTF
CDR3 DNA: TGTGCCAGCAGTGTTAGGGGGAGAGAGTTTGGCTACACCTTC

J gene: TRBJ2-1
D gene: NA
clone size: NA
V gene: TRBV15
CDR3 protein: CATSRPYNEQFF
CDR3 DNA: TGTGCCACCAGCAGACCTTACAATGAGCAGTTCTTC

J gene: TRBJ1-4
D gene: TRBD1
clone size: NA
V gene: TRBV15
CDR3 protein: CATSRQTGENEKLFF
CDR3 DNA: TGTGCCACCAGCAGACAGACAGGGGAGAATGAAAAACTGTTTTTT

J gene: TRBJ2-2
D gene: TRBD2
clone size: NA
V gene: TRBV9
CDR3 protein: CASSPKTSGANLAGELFF
CDR3 DNA: TGTGCCAGCAGCCCGAAGACTAGCGGGGCGAATCTAGCCGGGGAGCTGTTTTTT

J gene: TRBJ1-1
D gene: NA
clone size: NA
V gene: TRBV7-8
CDR3 protein: CASSFARRDTEAFF
CDR3 DNA: TGTGCCAGCAGCTTCGCAAGGAGGGACACTGAAGCTTTCTTT

J gene: TRBJ1-2
D gene: NA
clone size: NA
V gene: TRBV19
CDR3 protein: CASTPDRIYGYTF
CDR3 DNA: TGTGCCAGTACCCCTGACAGGATCTATGGCTACACCTTC

J gene: TRBJ2-1
D gene: TRBD2
clone size: NA
V gene: TRBV10-3
CDR3 protein: CAISDPLAGGYNEQFF
CDR3 DNA: TGTGCCATCAGTGACCCTCTGGCGGGGGGTTACAATGAGCAGTTCTTC

J gene: TRBJ2-1
D gene: NA
clone size: NA
V gene: TRBV19
CDR3 protein: CASSSGWNEQFF
CDR3 DNA: TGTGCCAGTAGTTCGGGGTGGAATGAGCAGTTCTTC

J gene: TRBJ1-2
D gene: NA
clone size: NA
V gene: TRBV12-3/TRBV12-4
CDR3 protein: CASSLTGDYGYTF
CDR3 DNA: TGTGCCAGCAGTTTGACAGGAGACTATGGCTACACCTTC

J gene: TRBJ2-1
D gene: TRBD1
clone size: few
V gene: TRBV29-1
CDR3 protein: CSVEGQGVNEQFF
CDR3 DNA: TGCAGCGTTGAGGGACAGGGGGTAAATGAGCAGTTCTTC

J gene: TRBJ2-5
D gene: TRBD2
clone size: NA
V gene: TRBV7-7
CDR3 protein: CASSLGLGGGETQYF
CDR3 DNA: TGTGCCAGCAGCTTAGGCCTGGGGGGGGGAGAGACCCAGTACTTC

J gene: TRBJ1-4
D gene: TRBD1
clone size: NA
V gene: TRBV19
CDR3 protein: CASSLLGTANEKLFF
CDR3 DNA: TGTGCCAGTAGCCTCCTCGGGACAGCTAATGAAAAACTGTTTTTT

J gene: TRBJ1-2
D gene: NA
clone size: NA
V gene: TRBV5-1
CDR3 protein: CASSVDRTNYGYTF
CDR3 DNA: TGCGCCAGCAGCGTCGACAGGACGAACTATGGCTACACCTTC

J gene: TRBJ2-7
D gene: TRBD1
clone size: NA
V gene: TRBV9
CDR3 protein: CASSPREGTGGGEQYF
CDR3 DNA: TGTGCCAGCAGCCCTAGAGAAGGGACAGGGGGCGGCGAGCAGTACTTC

J gene: TRBJ2-4
D gene: NA
clone size: NA
V gene: TRBV5-1
CDR3 protein: CASSLDTRANIQYF
CDR3 DNA: TGCGCCAGCAGCTTGGACACACGAGCGAACATTCAGTACTTC

J gene: TRBJ1-3
D gene: NA
clone size: NA
V gene: TRBV10-1
CDR3 protein: CASSDFSGNTIYF
CDR3 DNA: TGCGCCAGCAGTGATTTCAGTGGAAACACCATATATTTT

J gene: TRBJ1-6
D gene: TRBD1
clone size: NA
V gene: TRBV7-9
CDR3 protein: CASRQGARSPLHF
CDR3 DNA: TGTGCCAGCAGACAGGGGGCGCGTTCACCCCTCCACTTT

J gene: TRBJ1-1
D gene: NA
clone size: NA
V gene: TRBV19
CDR3 protein: CASSGGGIGAFF
CDR3 DNA: TGTGCCAGTAGTGGTGGGGGGATTGGAGCTTTCTTT

J gene: TRBJ1-2
D gene: NA
clone size: NA
V gene: TRBV7-9
CDR3 protein: CASSLYLVRGRDGYTF
CDR3 DNA: TGTGCCAGCAGCTTATATCTCGTGCGGGGGCGCGATGGCTACACCTTC

J gene: TRBJ2-1
D gene: NA
clone size: once
V gene: TRBV2
CDR3 protein: CASSLLLYNEQFF
CDR3 DNA: TGTGCCAGCAGTCTACTACTGTACAATGAGCAGTTCTTC

J gene: TRBJ2-3
D gene: NA
clone size: NA
V gene: TRBV5-1
CDR3 protein: CASSLESVGDTQYF
CDR3 DNA: TGCGCCAGCAGCTTGGAGTCGGTTGGAGATACGCAGTATTTT

J gene: TRBJ1-1
D gene: NA
clone size: few
V gene: TRBV6-5
CDR3 protein: CASSYSRTRNTEAFF
CDR3 DNA: TGTGCCAGCAGTTACTCTAGGACACGGAACACTGAAGCTTTCTTT

J gene: TRBJ2-1
D gene: TRBD1
clone size: NA
V gene: TRBV7-8
CDR3 protein: CASSQPGQGAYNEQFF
CDR3 DNA: TGTGCCAGCAGCCAACCGGGACAGGGCGCCTACAATGAGCAGTTCTTC

J gene: TRBJ2-1
D gene: TRBD2
clone size: once
V gene: TRBV5-1
CDR3 protein: CASSLGAGGSSYNEQFF
CDR3 DNA: TGCGCCAGCAGCTTGGGGGCGGGAGGTAGCTCCTACAATGAGCAGTTCTTC

J gene: TRBJ2-1
D gene: NA
clone size: NA
V gene: TRBV5-5
CDR3 protein: CASSLTSEGEQFF
CDR3 DNA: TGTGCCAGCAGCTTGACTTCCGAGGGTGAGCAGTTCTTC

J gene: TRBJ1-4
D gene: TRBD1
clone size: NA
V gene: TRBV12-5
CDR3 protein: CASGSPAGGAEKLFF
CDR3 DNA: TGTGCTAGTGGTTCCCCGGCAGGGGGCGCGGAAAAACTGTTTTTT

J gene: TRBJ1-1
D gene: TRBD1
clone size: NA
V gene: TRBV5-1
CDR3 protein: CASSGDRGRRANTEAFF
CDR3 DNA: TGCGCCAGCAGCGGGGACAGGGGGCGGAGAGCGAACACTGAAGCTTTCTTT

J gene: TRBJ1-4
D gene: TRBD1
clone size: NA
V gene: TRBV5-1
CDR3 protein: CASSQGQGREKLFF
CDR3 DNA: TGCGCCAGCAGCCAGGGACAGGGTCGGGAAAAACTGTTTTTT

J gene: TRBJ1-1
D gene: NA
clone size: NA
V gene: TRBV21-1
CDR3 protein: CASSPLPAASWNTEAFF
CDR3 DNA: TGTGCCAGCAGCCCTCTCCCGGCGGCTTCCTGGAACACTGAAGCTTTCTTT

J gene: TRBJ2-7
D gene: TRBD1
clone size: NA
V gene: TRBV19
CDR3 protein: CASSRGQHYEQYF
CDR3 DNA: TGTGCCAGTAGTAGGGGACAGCACTACGAGCAGTACTTC